Listed below are T cell receptor beta chains from one sample, sequenced in a study of shared clonotypes between healthy human individuals. The assay was immunoSEQ multiplex PCR, and TCRdb's table has in-frame clones only and misses some. The sample lists over a million clones, 75% to 80% seen once, with 0.52% in the top ten. The sample consisted of memory CD4+ T cells from PBMCs. The receptors derive from a young man in good health. Some clones in this sample may be carry-over from other donors' samples. Each CDR3 is given with its conserved first and last residue. The D gene is left open where the match is weak. Size tells how often a clone was seen (once, few, many) or the class of an expanded clone, and some rows leave it out.

abundance	v_gene	j_gene	d_gene	CDR3nt	CDR3aa
.	TRBV6-5	TRBJ1-2	.	TGTGCCAGCAGTTACACTCTCAGGGGCGGCTACACCTTC	CASSYTLRGGYTF
few	TRBV7-2	TRBJ1-5	.	TGTGCCAGCAGGTTCGAGGGTCAGCCCCAGCATTTT	CASRFEGQPQHF
.	TRBV27	TRBJ1-1	.	TGTGCCAGCAGTAGGGACGGTCCCTTTGAAGCTTTCTTT	CASSRDGPFEAFF
.	TRBV6-1	TRBJ1-3	.	TGTGCCAGCGCTATGGGCAGCTCTGGAAACACCATATATTTT	CASAMGSSGNTIYF
.	TRBV29-1	TRBJ2-1	TRBD1	TGCAGCCATACCTTGGGGACAGGAAGGGATGAGCAGTTCTTC	CSHTLGTGRDEQFF
.	TRBV13	TRBJ2-7	.	TGTGCCAGCAGCCTCACGACTAGGCTCTACGAGCAGTACTTC	CASSLTTRLYEQYF
.	TRBV19	TRBJ2-1	TRBD2	TGTGCCAGTAGCCAAACCTCCCTAGCGGGAGGGTACAATGAGCAGTTCTTC	CASSQTSLAGGYNEQFF
once	TRBV5-6	TRBJ2-3	.	TGTGCCAGCAGCTTCGGCCTAGCCGTAGATACGCAGTATTTT	CASSFGLAVDTQYF
.	TRBV5-1	TRBJ2-7	.	TGCGCCAGCAGCCCGGGACCGGGGGGCGATCAGCAGTACTTC	CASSPGPGGDQQYF
.	TRBV5-6	TRBJ2-1	.	TGTGCCAGCAGCCGGCGGGGAGAGGCGGACAATGAGCAGTTCTTC	CASSRRGEADNEQFF
.	TRBV4-3	TRBJ2-7	TRBD2	TGCGCCAGCAGCCAAGAACCCGGGACTAGACCGTACTTC	CASSQEPGTRPYF
.	TRBV18	TRBJ1-4	.	TGTGCCAGCTCACCAAGCGGGTCTTCAAGGTGGGCTAATGAAAAACTGTTTTTT	CASSPSGSSRWANEKLFF
.	TRBV7-6	TRBJ2-5	TRBD2	TGTGCCAGCAGCTTAGGGCTGATAGCGGGGTCGGCCCAGTACTTC	CASSLGLIAGSAQYF
.	TRBV19	TRBJ1-5	.	TGTGCCAGTAGCCAAGGGTTCGATCAGCCCCAGCATTTT	CASSQGFDQPQHF
.	TRBV4-2	TRBJ2-4	TRBD2	TGTGCCAGCAGCCAAGACCCGGGACTAGCGGGAGGGAAAAACATTCAGTACTTC	CASSQDPGLAGGKNIQYF
.	TRBV11-3	TRBJ2-1	TRBD2	TGTGCCAGCAGCTTCGCGCGGGAGTCGGAGCAGTTCTTC	CASSFARESEQFF
.	TRBV4-2	TRBJ1-4	.	TGTGCCAGCAGCCCCTCGAGCCCCCTTGGGGAAAAACTGTTTTTT	CASSPSSPLGEKLFF
.	TRBV9	TRBJ1-2	.	TGTGCCAGCAGCGCGGGCCATCGATTAGTCTATGGCTACACCTTC	CASSAGHRLVYGYTF
.	TRBV5-1	TRBJ2-1	.	TGCGCCAGCAGCTGGGACCAATACAATGAGCAGTTCTTC	CASSWDQYNEQFF
.	TRBV7-9	TRBJ1-1	.	TGTGCCAGCAGCTTGGGGATGAACACTGAAGCTTTCTTT	CASSLGMNTEAFF
.	TRBV7-2	TRBJ1-2	.	TGTGCCAGCAGCTTAGACCAAAACTATGGCTACACCTTC	CASSLDQNYGYTF
.	TRBV6-6	TRBJ1-1	.	TGTGCCACTCGCCGGGGGGGGAACACTGAAGCTTTCTTT	CATRRGGNTEAFF
.	TRBV18	TRBJ2-3	.	TGTGCCAGCTCAAACGGACGGGGGGATACGCAGTATTTT	CASSNGRGDTQYF
.	TRBV21-1	TRBJ2-1	.	TGTGCCCGAGGGGCGGGAGCCCTCTTCCGTCATGAGCAGTTCTTC	CARGAGALFRHEQFF
.	TRBV11-2	TRBJ1-2	.	TGTGCCAGCAGCGTGGTTACTAACTATGGCTACACCTTC	CASSVVTNYGYTF
.	TRBV27	TRBJ2-5	.	TGTGCCAGCAGTTTATCCACAAGCGGGGAGACCCAGTACTTC	CASSLSTSGETQYF
.	TRBV10-3	TRBJ2-2	TRBD1	TGTGCCATCAGTCGCTCGCCGTCAGGGACAGGCACCGGGGAGCTGTTTTTT	CAISRSPSGTGTGELFF
.	TRBV7-2	TRBJ1-2	.	TGTGCCAGCAGCTTACTGGACCGCTATTATGGCTACACCTTC	CASSLLDRYYGYTF
.	TRBV9	TRBJ1-2	.	TGTGCCAGCAGCGTAGAGAATTTTTATGGCTACACCTTC	CASSVENFYGYTF
.	TRBV28	TRBJ1-2	TRBD1	TGTGCCAGCAGTTTATATCAGGGGGACTATGGCTACACCTTC	CASSLYQGDYGYTF
.	TRBV5-1	TRBJ2-6	.	TGCGCCAGCAGCTTGGGGTCAGGGGCTGCCTCTGGGGCCAACGTCCTGACTTTC	CASSLGSGAASGANVLTF
.	TRBV5-1	TRBJ2-3	.	TGCGCCAGCAGCTTGGACCTACCAAGCACAGATACGCAGTATTTT	CASSLDLPSTDTQYF
.	TRBV7-3	TRBJ2-3	TRBD1	TGTGCCAGCAGCCCACGGGGGACAGGGAGAATCACAGATACGCAGTATTTT	CASSPRGTGRITDTQYF
.	TRBV28	TRBJ1-1	.	TGTGCCAGCAGTACCTTTAAAGGGGTAATTAGGACTGAAGCTTTCTTT	CASSTFKGVIRTEAFF
.	TRBV10-3	TRBJ2-1	.	TGTGCCATCAGTGCCTCTTCCTACAATGAGCAGTTCTTC	CAISASSYNEQFF
.	TRBV7-3	TRBJ2-3	TRBD1	TGTGCCAGCAGCATTAGGACAGGTGGGACAGATACGCAGTATTTT	CASSIRTGGTDTQYF
few	TRBV2	TRBJ2-6	TRBD1	TGTGCCAGCGCCGGGACAGGGGGCTCGAAAGGGGCCAACGTCCTGACTTTC	CASAGTGGSKGANVLTF
.	TRBV2	TRBJ2-5	.	TGTGCCAGCAGTGTTGAGTTGTACCAAGAGACCCAGTACTTC	CASSVELYQETQYF
.	TRBV6-6	TRBJ1-5	.	TGTGCCAGCAGTTATATTTCGGGCAATCAGCCCCAGCATTTT	CASSYISGNQPQHF
many	TRBV5-1	TRBJ1-2	.	TGCGCCAGCAGCTTGAGTCCCACAGTTAACTATGGCTACACCTTC	CASSLSPTVNYGYTF
.	TRBV18	TRBJ2-5	.	TGTGCCAGCTCACCCCCAGGGGGGGTTTGGGAGACCCAGTACTTC	CASSPPGGVWETQYF
once	TRBV5-4	TRBJ2-1	.	TGTGCCAGCAGCCGAGGGCCCGAAGGCTACAATGAGCAGTTCTTC	CASSRGPEGYNEQFF
.	TRBV2	TRBJ2-7	TRBD2	TGTGCCAGCAGAGCGGGGGCCTACGAGCAGTACTTC	CASRAGAYEQYF
.	TRBV7-2	TRBJ2-1	TRBD1	TGTGCCAGCAGCCTGACCGGGACAGGGTGGGTCAATGAGCAGTTCTTC	CASSLTGTGWVNEQFF
.	TRBV6-1	TRBJ2-5	TRBD2	TGTGCCAGCAGGGGACTAGCTGGCGAGACCCAGTACTTC	CASRGLAGETQYF
many	TRBV5-1	TRBJ1-5	TRBD1	TGCGCCAGCAGCTTGCCCGACAGGGATGGTCAGCCCCAGCATTTT	CASSLPDRDGQPQHF
.	TRBV5-1	TRBJ1-2	.	TGCGCCAGCAGCTTGGATCTCCACACTCTATTCAACTATGGCTACACCTTC	CASSLDLHTLFNYGYTF
.	TRBV27	TRBJ1-1	.	TGTGCCAGCAGTTTCCTCGAGCCAGGAGGAGAACGTCCGGCTTTCTTT	CASSFLEPGGERPAFF
.	TRBV28	TRBJ2-7	.	TGTGCCACCAACATAGCCCGGGGGGCCTCCTCCTACGAGCAGTACTTC	CATNIARGASSYEQYF
.	TRBV5-1	TRBJ2-1	TRBD2	TGCGCCAGCAGCTTAATCGGACTAGCGGGAAGCAATGAGCAGTTCTTC	CASSLIGLAGSNEQFF
.	TRBV7-9	TRBJ2-1	TRBD2	TGTGCCAGCAGCCCAAGTTCAGTAGCGGGAGTCAATGAGCAGTTCTTC	CASSPSSVAGVNEQFF
.	TRBV9	TRBJ2-7	.	TGTGCCAGCGCCCGGGACCCATCCTACGAGCAGTACTTC	CASARDPSYEQYF
.	TRBV19	TRBJ2-1	TRBD2	TGTGCCAGTTGCAGGGATAGCGGGAGACGATGGGATGAGCAGTTCTTC	CASCRDSGRRWDEQFF
.	TRBV19	TRBJ2-3	.	TGTGCCAGTAGTATGCGGACAGATACGCAGTATTTT	CASSMRTDTQYF
.	TRBV5-1	TRBJ2-7	.	TGCGCCAGCAGCTCGATGGAGGGGGCTGACTACGAGCAGTACTTC	CASSSMEGADYEQYF
.	TRBV19	TRBJ2-3	.	TGTGCCAGTAGTATGGGCTCAACAGATACGCAGTATTTT	CASSMGSTDTQYF
once	TRBV5-6	TRBJ1-2	.	TGTGCCAGCAGCCCAGAAGTCAACTATGGCTACACCTTC	CASSPEVNYGYTF